These 16 T cell receptor beta chains were all obtained from the same sample, sequenced in a study of T-cell reconstitution after alpha-beta-depleted transplantation in children. The authors prepared the TCRbeta library with unique molecular identifiers. A single record per CDR3 protein comes from TCRdb applying MiXCR to the PCR reads. The sample holds 330,000 or so distinct CDR3 sequences, over 9.5% seen once. Sequencing used PBMCs, obtained before TCRalphabeta/CD19-depleted stem cell transplant. The receptors shown here come from a boy under two years old with acute myeloid leukemia, due to receive a stem cell transplant.

This clonotype came up many times. The chain has TRBV7-9 and TRBJ2-2, with 9 positions matching TRBD1. J lost 6 bases, V lost 5 bases, and 7 bases had no gene match. The CDR3 consists of 15 residues. Per the germline V gene, CDR1 is SEHNR and CDR2 is FQNEAQ (reference sequence). The CDR3 region is CASSGTGRNAGELFF. CDR3 DNA: TGTGCCAGCAGCGGGACAGGGAGAAATGCCGGGGAGCTGTTTTTT.

The V call is TRBV6-5, the J call TRBJ2-7; TRBD2 might be the D (6 bases). The germline V gene has CDR1 MNHEY and CDR2 SVGAGI. Trimming pared 2 bases from V and 4 bases from J, leaving 15 bases between. The CDR3 totals 15 residues. The DNA of the CDR3 is TGTGCCAGCAGTTACGGAGGGCCCCACCTTTACGAGCAGTACTTC. It yields the protein CASSYGGPHLYEQYF.

This clonotype occurred many times. V usage is TRBV29-1 and J usage is TRBJ2-7; 8 bases are a match to TRBD1. Trimming cost V 6 bases and J 0 bases; bases outside gene matches: 1. CDR1 and CDR2 from the germline V gene are SQVTM and ANQGSEA. This CDR3 spans 12 amino acids. CDR3 bases: TGCAGCGTGACAGGGGTCTCCTACGAGCAGTACTTC. This sequence encodes CSVTGVSYEQYF.

There are many counts of this clonotype. The V and J genes are TRBV19 and TRBJ2-5; D possibly uses TRBD1 or TRBD2 (6 bases each). The germline gives CDR1 LNHDA, CDR2 SQIVND (reference sequence). V dropped 9 bases and J dropped 5 bases, with 22 bases sitting between them. The length of the CDR3 is 15 residues. CDR3 coding DNA: TGTGCCAGCCAAAGAAACCCGGGGGCGCGGGAGACCCAGTACTTC. Translated: CASQRNPGARETQYF.

This clonotype showed up many times. The chain joins TRBV6-5 to TRBJ1-6; D ambiguous. The CDR3 loop spans 15 amino acids. The germline V and J ends were trimmed by 2 bases and 3 bases, with 8 bases remaining between them. Germline values: CDR1 MNHEY, CDR2 SVGAGI. The CDR3 DNA follows: TGTGCCAGCAGTTACAAGAGCTACTATAATTCACCCCTCCACTTT. Amino acids: CASSYKSYYNSPLHF.

This clonotype was counted many times. The V call is TRBV7-9, the J call TRBJ1-4; no definite D call. Germline CDR1 is SEHNR and CDR2 is FQNEAQ (reference sequence). V lost 5 bases and J 7 bases, leaving 17 bases between the germline ends. This CDR3 spans 15 amino acids. CDR3 sequence: CASSAGDVQSEKLFF. CDR3 DNA sequence: TGTGCCAGCAGCGCTGGGGATGTCCAAAGTGAAAAACTGTTTTTT.

This clonotype came up many times. The chain uses TRBV5-1 and TRBJ1-4; D is unresolved. This CDR3 comprises 15 residues. The germline V gene encodes CDR1 SGHRS and CDR2 YFSETQ. With 1 base removed from V and 8 bases from J, the gap between germline ends came to 15 bases. CDR3 bases: TGCGCCAGCAGCTTGAAGAGCCGTGTGGAAGAAAAACTGTTTTTT. Its protein is CASSLKSRVEEKLFF.

The table lists this clonotype with many counts. The chain recombines TRBV12-3 or TRBV12-4 with TRBJ2-2; 12 bases are shared with TRBD2. V lost 0 bases, J lost 6 bases, and 2 bases stayed unmatched. CDR3 size: 16 residues. The CDR3 loop is CASSLAASGGAGELFF. Written as DNA, the CDR3 is TGTGCCAGCAGTTTAGCGGCTAGCGGGGGGGCCGGGGAGCTGTTTTTT.

The sample holds many counts of this clonotype. V is TRBV15 and J is TRBJ2-7; D unresolved. The CDR3 runs 15 residues. CDR1 and CDR2 (germline): LNHNV, YYDKDF (reference sequence). The V end was cut by 2 bases, the J end by 4 bases, with 15 bases between. The CDR3 coding sequence is TGTGCCACCAGCAGACCCTCCGACGGACCATACGAGCAGTACTTC. This translates into CATSRPSDGPYEQYF.

This clonotype was detected ten times or more. This chain links TRBV29-1 with TRBJ2-5, with 7 bases fitting TRBD1. This CDR3 comprises 15 residues. Per germline, CDR1 SQVTM and CDR2 ANQGSEA. Losses at the gene ends were 1 base for V and 2 bases for J; bases not matched to a gene: 7. The CDR3 region has the DNA TGCAGCGTTGAAGGAGGGACAGTTCCTCAAGAGACCCAGTACTTC. Protein: CSVEGGTVPQETQYF.

This clonotype was seen ten or more times. This chain links TRBV28 with TRBJ1-2; D is uncertain. Trimming took off 2 bases at V and 6 bases at J, with 10 bases between the two ends. Germline V gives CDR1 MDHEN, CDR2 SYDVKM. The CDR3 runs 13 residues. The CDR3 DNA follows: TGTGCCAGCAGTTTACTCTTTTGGGATGGCTACACCTTC. Translating gives CASSLLFWDGYTF.

This clonotype was picked up many times. This chain uses TRBV29-1 with TRBJ1-4; 10 bases map to TRBD1. From germline, CDR1 is SQVTM and CDR2 ANQGSEA. This CDR3 region has 13 residues. The J segment lost 7 bases and the V segment lost 6 bases, leaving 5 bases of the junction unmatched. The CDR3 is CSVLGQGSEKLFF. In DNA, the CDR3 is TGCAGCGTCCTGGGACAGGGGAGTGAAAAACTGTTTTTT.

This clonotype was detected many times. The genes are TRBV4-2 and TRBJ2-7, with TRBD2 as a possible D gene (6 bases). Per the germline V gene, CDR1 is LGHNA and CDR2 is YNFKEQ. This CDR3 spans 14 amino acids. Trimming took 4 bases from V and 3 from J, leaving 13 bases between them. The CDR3 reads CASSPFTGDYEQYF. CDR3 coding DNA: TGTGCCAGCAGCCCGTTTACGGGGGACTACGAGCAGTACTTC.

This clonotype was counted ten times or more. V and J are TRBV14 and TRBJ1-1; TRBD1 is a possible D gene (5 bases). Germline V gene lookup returns CDR1 SGHDN and CDR2 FVKESK. Trimming cost V 5 bases and J 5 bases, with 12 bases left between them. This CDR3 spans 13 amino acids. The CDR3 reads CASSEGFPTEAFF. DNA of the CDR3: TGTGCCAGCAGCGAGGGGTTTCCGACTGAAGCTTTCTTT.

This clonotype was detected ten times or more. The rearrangement joins TRBV5-1 to TRBJ2-3; either TRBD1 or TRBD2 may supply D (5 bases each). The CDR3 is made up of 15 amino acids. Trimming removed 0 bases at V and 2 bases at J, with 10 bases between. The V gene's germline CDR1 is SGHRS and CDR2 YFSETQ. In DNA form, the CDR3 reads TGCGCCAGCAGCTTGGCGGGGCTACTCACAGATACGCAGTATTTT. It is translated as CASSLAGLLTDTQYF. Together with reference TRBV5-1 and TRBJ2-3, the CDR3 gives the full variable domain: KAGVTQTPRYLIKTRGQQVTLSCSPISGHRSVSWYQQTPGQGLQFLFEYFSETQRNKGNFPGRFSGRQFSNSRSEMNVSTLELGDSALYLCASSLAGLLTDTQYFGPGTRLTVL.

The chain links TRBV28 to TRBJ2-7; a possible D gene is TRBD1 (6 bases). The germline V gene has CDR1 MDHEN and CDR2 SYDVKM. The V gene lost 5 bases and the J gene lost 3 bases, with 17 bases spanning the gap. The CDR3 is made up of 15 amino acids. CDR3 bases: TGTGCCAGCAGTCCCAGGGGTGAATCCTTCTACGAGCAGTACTTC. It codes for CASSPRGESFYEQYF.